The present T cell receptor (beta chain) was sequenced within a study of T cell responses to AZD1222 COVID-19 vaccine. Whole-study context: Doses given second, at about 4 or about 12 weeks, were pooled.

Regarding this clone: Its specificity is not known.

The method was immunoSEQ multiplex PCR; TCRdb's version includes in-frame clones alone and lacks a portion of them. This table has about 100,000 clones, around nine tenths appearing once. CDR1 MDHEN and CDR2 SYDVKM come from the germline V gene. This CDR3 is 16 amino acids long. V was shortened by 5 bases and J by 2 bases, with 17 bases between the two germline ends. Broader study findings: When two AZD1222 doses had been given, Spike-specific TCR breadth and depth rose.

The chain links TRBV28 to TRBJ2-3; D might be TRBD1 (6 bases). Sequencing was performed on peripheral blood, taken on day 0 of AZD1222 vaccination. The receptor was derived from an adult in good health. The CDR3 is CASSPPTRTVTDTQYF. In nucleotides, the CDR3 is TGTGCCAGCAGTCCCCCCACTCGGACAGTCACAGATACGCAGTATTTT.